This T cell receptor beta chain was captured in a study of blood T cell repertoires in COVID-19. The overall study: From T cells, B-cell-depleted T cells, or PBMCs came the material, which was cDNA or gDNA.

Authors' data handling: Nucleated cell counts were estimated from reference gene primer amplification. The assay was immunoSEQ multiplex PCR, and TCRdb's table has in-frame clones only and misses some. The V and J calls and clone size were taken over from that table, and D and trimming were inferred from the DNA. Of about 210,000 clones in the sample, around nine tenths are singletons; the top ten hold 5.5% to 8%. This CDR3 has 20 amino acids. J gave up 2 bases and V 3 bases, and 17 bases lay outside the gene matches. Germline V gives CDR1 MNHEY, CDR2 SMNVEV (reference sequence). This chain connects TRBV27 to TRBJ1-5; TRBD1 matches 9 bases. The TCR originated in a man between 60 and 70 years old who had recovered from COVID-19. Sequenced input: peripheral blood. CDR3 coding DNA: TGTGCCAGCAGTTTGGGGACCCACCGGGACAGGGAGGCGGGCAATCAGCCCCAGCATTTT. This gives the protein CASSLGTHRDREAGNQPQHF.